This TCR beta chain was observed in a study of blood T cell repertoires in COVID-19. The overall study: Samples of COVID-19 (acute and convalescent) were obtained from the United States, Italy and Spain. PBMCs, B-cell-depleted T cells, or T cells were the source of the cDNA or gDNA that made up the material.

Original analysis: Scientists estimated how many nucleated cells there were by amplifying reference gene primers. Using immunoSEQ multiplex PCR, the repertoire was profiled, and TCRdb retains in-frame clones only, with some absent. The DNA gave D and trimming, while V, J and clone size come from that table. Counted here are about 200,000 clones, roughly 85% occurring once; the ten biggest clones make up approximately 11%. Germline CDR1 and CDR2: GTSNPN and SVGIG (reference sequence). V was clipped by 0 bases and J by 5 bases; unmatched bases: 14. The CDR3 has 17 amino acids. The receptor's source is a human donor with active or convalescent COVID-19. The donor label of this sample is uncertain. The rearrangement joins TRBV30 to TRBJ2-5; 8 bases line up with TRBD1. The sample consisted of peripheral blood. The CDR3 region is CAWSVPRGRGVRETQYF. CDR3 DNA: TGTGCCTGGAGTGTACCCAGGGGGCGCGGGGTACGGGAGACCCAGTACTTC.